This T cell receptor beta chain derives from a study of T cell responses to AZD1222 COVID-19 vaccine. Produced via immunoSEQ multiplex PCR; TCRdb's table is partial and in-frame only. The sample lists roughly 120,000 clones, roughly nine tenths seen once, with 1.6% in the top ten. Germline loops: CDR1 SGDLS, CDR2 YYNGEE. The CDR3 sequence is 14 residues long. V lost 2 bases and J lost 0, with 8 bases in between. The chain joins TRBV9 to TRBJ1-1; D ambiguous. The source material was peripheral blood, sampled 28 days after the second AZD1222 dose. This TCR came from an adult who received the AZD1222 COVID-19 vaccine. The CDR3 nucleotides read TGTGCCAGCAGCGTTCTGGGGATGAACACTGAAGCTTTCTTT. It translates to CASSVLGMNTEAFF.